A selection of T cell receptor beta chains follows, all from one sample in a study of T cell clonotyping in hematopoietic cell transplantation. Here immunoSEQ multiplex PCR was the method, and the copy in TCRdb shows in-frame clones only, minus some. This table holds around 11,000 clones, roughly nine tenths found once. The sequencing used PBMCs, collected 100 days after allogeneic stem cell transplant. These receptors all come from a female patient aged 55-70 years who had an allogeneic stem cell transplant from an unrelated donor, so the T cells may come from the graft donor. Some clones in this sample may be carry-over from other donors' samples. CDR3s include the opening cysteine and the closing phenylalanine or tryptophan. D genes are given only for firm matches. Some rows mark clone size as missing; the rest say once, few, many or name a class of expanded clone.

j_call d_call v_call clone_size cdr3_length cdr3_aa cdr3_nt
TRBJ2-5 NA TRBV5-4 once 14 CASSLARAQETQYF TGTGCCAGCAGCTTAGCTCGCGCTCAAGAGACCCAGTACTTC
TRBJ2-6 NA TRBV4-1 NA 16 CASSLTDYSGANVLTF TGCGCCAGCAGCTTGACTGATTACTCTGGGGCCAACGTCCTGACTTTC
TRBJ2-7 NA TRBV9 NA 15 CASSVVLGRTYEQYF TGTGCCAGCAGCGTAGTGCTCGGACGTACCTACGAGCAGTACTTC
TRBJ2-7 NA TRBV19 NA 12 CASSIGTYEQYF TGTGCCAGTAGTATAGGGACGTACGAGCAGTACTTC
TRBJ2-1 TRBD2 TRBV7-2 NA 15 CASSTSGFSYNEQFF TGTGCCAGCAGCACTAGCGGGTTCTCCTACAATGAGCAGTTCTTC
TRBJ2-7 NA TRBV27 NA 14 CASSPGTSGYEQYF TGTGCCAGCAGTCCGGGAACTAGTGGCTACGAGCAGTACTTC
TRBJ2-7 NA TRBV4-1 NA 14 CASSHPGSTYEQYF TGCGCCAGCAGCCATCCGGGCTCGACCTACGAGCAGTACTTC
TRBJ2-2 NA TRBV5-1 NA 14 CASSWVSDTGELFF TGCGCCAGCAGCTGGGTGAGCGACACCGGGGAGCTGTTTTTT
TRBJ2-3 NA TRBV28 NA 11 CATGRQDTQYF TGTGCCACCGGGAGACAAGATACGCAGTATTTT
TRBJ2-2 NA TRBV6-5 medium-sized 13 CASSYSLLGELFF TGTGCCAGCAGTTACTCCCTACTCGGGGAGCTGTTTTTT
TRBJ1-5 NA TRBV6-6 few 12 CASSYLNQPQHF TGTGCCAGCAGTTACTTGAATCAGCCCCAGCATTTT
TRBJ1-2 TRBD1 TRBV4-3 NA 15 CASSAMPQGADGYTF TGCGCCAGCAGCGCCATGCCCCAGGGGGCTGACGGCTACACCTTC
TRBJ2-2 NA TRBV4-1 few 15 CASSQIWSDTGELFF TGCGCCAGCAGCCAAATTTGGTCGGACACCGGGGAGCTGTTTTTT
TRBJ1-4 NA TRBV4-2 NA 17 CASSQTGTAGAGEKLFF TGTGCCAGCAGCCAGACCGGGACCGCCGGGGCGGGGGAAAAACTGTTTTTT
TRBJ2-7 TRBD1 TRBV4-3 NA 15 CASSHRDRASYEQYF TGCGCCAGCAGCCACCGGGACAGGGCGTCCTACGAGCAGTACTTC
TRBJ1-5 NA TRBV4-1 NA 13 CASSRQQDQPQHF TGCGCCAGCAGCCGACAACAAGATCAGCCCCAGCATTTT
TRBJ2-1 NA TRBV7-2 NA 14 CASSARLVGSIQFF TGTGCCAGCAGCGCACGACTAGTCGGATCGATACAGTTCTTC
TRBJ1-1 NA TRBV6-1 once 13 CASSEVADTEAFF TGTGCCAGCAGTGAAGTGGCAGACACTGAAGCTTTCTTT
TRBJ2-6 NA TRBV7-2 NA 15 CASSYSPAGANVLTF TGTGCCAGCAGCTATTCCCCGGCTGGGGCCAACGTCCTGACTTTC
TRBJ1-1 NA TRBV9 NA 13 CASARQELTEAFF TGTGCCAGCGCCCGACAGGAATTGACTGAAGCTTTCTTT
TRBJ2-7 NA TRBV12-5 NA 16 CASGLLPGRNLSEQYF TGTGCTAGTGGTTTGCTACCGGGACGGAACCTGAGCGAGCAGTACTTC
TRBJ2-7 NA TRBV7-3 NA 15 CASSSRMGYPYEQYF TGTGCCAGCAGCTCCCGGATGGGGTACCCCTACGAGCAGTACTTC
TRBJ1-1 NA TRBV6-5 NA 14 CASSYRLGNTEAFF TGTGCCAGCAGTTACAGGTTGGGGAACACTGAAGCTTTCTTT
TRBJ2-1 TRBD2 TRBV9 NA 17 CASSERLAGGLGNEQFF TGTGCCAGCAGCGAGAGACTAGCGGGAGGGCTAGGAAATGAGCAGTTCTTC
TRBJ2-5 NA TRBV7-6 NA 14 CASSQTVRGETQYF TGTGCCAGCAGCCAAACAGTCCGGGGAGAGACCCAGTACTTC
TRBJ1-1 NA TRBV7-9 once 16 CASSSGLGTSSLRAFF TGTGCCAGCAGCTCCGGTCTCGGGACATCCTCACTGCGAGCTTTCTTT
TRBJ2-7 NA TRBV30 NA 11 CAWTSSYEQYF TGTGCCTGGACCAGTTCCTACGAGCAGTACTTC
TRBJ1-1 NA TRBV6-1 NA 13 CASSPGWNTEAFF TGTGCCAGCAGCCCCGGATGGAACACTGAAGCTTTCTTT
TRBJ1-5 TRBD1 TRBV19 NA 16 CASRTMGQGVGQPQHF TGTGCCAGTAGGACCATGGGACAGGGTGTGGGTCAGCCCCAGCATTTT
TRBJ2-1 TRBD2 TRBV14 NA 15 CASSQGTSGINEQFF TGTGCCAGCAGCCAAGGGACTAGCGGGATCAATGAGCAGTTCTTC
TRBJ1-2 NA TRBV5-4 NA 14 CASSLPDGNYGYTF TGTGCCAGCAGCTTGCCCGACGGGAACTATGGCTACACCTTC
TRBJ1-4 TRBD1 TRBV2 NA 14 CASVKGALNEKLFF TGTGCCAGCGTGAAGGGGGCTCTCAATGAAAAACTGTTTTTT
TRBJ2-7 NA TRBV28 NA 12 CASSSPTYEQYF TGTGCCAGCAGTTCTCCTACCTACGAGCAGTACTTC
TRBJ2-1 TRBD1 TRBV6-1 NA 15 CASTRTGDIYNEQFF TGTGCCAGCACCCGGACAGGGGATATCTACAATGAGCAGTTCTTC
TRBJ2-5 NA TRBV10-2 NA 16 CASSDLKGSGKETQYF TGCGCCAGCAGTGATTTAAAAGGGTCGGGAAAAGAGACCCAGTACTTC
TRBJ2-1 NA TRBV7-6 NA 15 CASSLEAVSYNEQFF TGTGCCAGCAGCCTAGAAGCGGTCTCCTACAATGAGCAGTTCTTC
TRBJ2-1 TRBD2 TRBV5-1 NA 14 CASSLTSGSVEQFF TGCGCCAGCAGCTTGACTAGCGGGAGCGTTGAGCAGTTCTTC
TRBJ1-5 TRBD1 TRBV27 NA 14 CASRPGGFNQPQHF TGTGCCAGCAGGCCAGGGGGCTTCAATCAGCCCCAGCATTTT
TRBJ2-7 TRBD1 TRBV6-6 NA 16 CASTPAGQGGSYEQYF TGTGCCAGCACCCCAGCAGGACAGGGTGGGTCCTACGAGCAGTACTTC
TRBJ2-3 TRBD1 TRBV4-3 NA 18 CASSHLTGTGDPTDTQYF TGCGCCAGCAGCCACCTCACCGGGACAGGGGACCCCACAGATACGCAGTATTTT
TRBJ2-2 NA TRBV30 NA 15 CAWSLLVIKAGELFF TGTGCCTGGAGTCTGCTGGTAATTAAGGCCGGGGAGCTGTTTTTT
TRBJ1-1 TRBD1 TRBV7-6 NA 14 CASSLTGQGAEAFF TGTGCCAGCAGCTTAACGGGACAGGGAGCTGAAGCTTTCTTT
TRBJ2-5 TRBD2 TRBV6-5 NA 15 CASSSATSGKETQYF TGTGCCAGCAGTTCGGCGACTAGCGGGAAAGAGACCCAGTACTTC
TRBJ2-7 NA TRBV28 once 14 CASTRTGPSYEQYF TGTGCCAGCACACGGACCGGGCCCTCCTACGAGCAGTACTTC
TRBJ1-2 NA TRBV19 NA 15 CASSISSGSSYGYTF TGTGCCAGTAGTATCTCCTCGGGAAGTAGCTATGGCTACACCTTC
TRBJ2-7 TRBD2 TRBV6-5 once 15 CASSSGTSRLYEQYF TGTGCCAGCAGTTCCGGGACTAGCAGACTCTACGAGCAGTACTTC
TRBJ2-3 NA TRBV5-1 NA 14 CASSLDYASATQYF TGCGCCAGCAGCTTGGACTATGCATCGGCTACGCAGTATTTT
TRBJ2-4 TRBD2 TRBV10-2 NA 14 CASTTGRAEYIQYF TGCGCCAGCACCACGGGGAGGGCCGAATACATTCAGTACTTC
TRBJ2-3 TRBD2 TRBV4-2 NA 15 CASSQAAGALDTQYF TGTGCCAGCAGCCAAGCAGCGGGAGCTTTAGATACGCAGTATTTT
TRBJ2-7 NA TRBV6-5 NA 15 CASSTLYRTENEQYF TGTGCCAGCAGTACCCTATACCGGACGGAGAACGAGCAGTACTTC
TRBJ2-1 NA TRBV7-2 once 13 CASSIDSYNEQFF TGTGCCAGCAGCATAGACAGCTACAATGAGCAGTTCTTC
TRBJ1-5 NA TRBV19 once 18 CASTPREGEWYSNQPQHF TGTGCCAGTACCCCTCGAGAAGGTGAATGGTATAGCAATCAGCCCCAGCATTTT
TRBJ2-1 TRBD2 TRBV11-3 NA 16 CASSLDPSGSYNEQFF TGTGCCAGCAGCTTAGATCCTAGCGGGAGCTACAATGAGCAGTTCTTC